The 24 T cell receptor beta chains listed next were all sequenced from one sample in a study of blood T cell repertoires in COVID-19. The method was immunoSEQ multiplex PCR; TCRdb's version includes in-frame clones alone and lacks a portion of them. In the table there are over 95,000 clones, 85% of which are singletons. The sequenced material came from peripheral blood. The receptors were sampled from a human donor in a cohort sampled during active COVID-19.

This chain connects TRBV28 to TRBJ2-2; TRBD2 is a possible D gene (6 bases). Between the trimmed V and J ends, which lost 7 bases and 3 bases, there was a span of 15 bases. CDR1 and CDR2 (germline): MDHEN, SYDVKM. The CDR3 runs 15 residues. CDR3 sequence: CASTLRDSYTGELFF. The CDR3 DNA reads TGTGCCAGCACCCTCCGGGACTCTTACACCGGGGAGCTGTTTTTT.

V gene TRBV5-1 combines with J gene TRBJ2-7; 9 bases line up with TRBD2. The CDR3 is made up of 15 amino acids. The V segment lost 0 bases and the J segment 5 bases; nucleotides outside the gene matches: 6. Germline V gene lookup returns CDR1 SGHRS and CDR2 YFSETQ. DNA for the CDR3: TGCGCCAGCAGCTTGGTGGTAGCGGGGGAGGACGAGCAGTACTTC. This translates into CASSLVVAGEDEQYF. The full variable domain, rest sourced from reference TRBV5-1 and TRBJ2-7, is KAGVTQTPRYLIKTRGQQVTLSCSPISGHRSVSWYQQTPGQGLQFLFEYFSETQRNKGNFPGRFSGRQFSNSRSEMNVSTLELGDSALYLCASSLVVAGEDEQYFGPGTRLTVT.

This chain joins TRBV6-5 and TRBJ1-2; D is perhaps TRBD1 (5 bases). V lost 2 bases and J lost 5, with 6 bases in between. CDR1 is MNHEY and CDR2 is SVGAGI in the germline V gene. There are 12 residues in the CDR3. The CDR3 is CASSYRGYGYTF. The CDR3 DNA reads as TGTGCCAGCAGTTACAGGGGATATGGCTACACCTTC.

V usage is TRBV3-1 (or the pseudogene TRBV3-2) and J usage is TRBJ1-4; the match to TRBD1 covers 7 bases. CDR1 LGHDT and CDR2 YNNKEL come from the germline V gene (reference sequence). The junction had 4 bases not matched to a gene; V was cut back by 2 bases and J by 4 bases. The length of the CDR3 is 15 residues. In DNA form, the CDR3 reads TGTGCCAGCAGCCAAACGGGACAGAATAATGAAAAACTGTTTTTT. It is translated as CASSQTGQNNEKLFF.

A single count supports this clone. This rearrangement joins TRBV6-5 to TRBJ2-1; 13 bases fit TRBD2. CDR3 length equals 15 residues. Germline loops: CDR1 MNHEY, CDR2 SVGAGI. The J segment lost 12 bases and the V segment lost 6 bases, leaving 11 bases of the junction unmatched. The DNA for the CDR3 is TGTGCCAGCAGGCGGACTAGCGGGGGTCGTGGCGTGCAGTTCTTC. This gives the protein CASRRTSGGRGVQFF.

This chain joins TRBV10-2 and TRBJ1-2; D not certain. The germline CDR1 and CDR2 sequences are WSHSY and SAAADI. V lost 3 bases, J lost 4 bases, and 15 bases lay in between. The CDR3 has 15 residues. CDR3 region: CASSDFGTAPYGYTF. The CDR3 DNA sequence: TGCGCCAGCAGTGATTTTGGTACAGCACCCTATGGCTACACCTTC.

In this sample, this clone turned up a few times. CDR3 loop: CASTRGGAISNQPQHF. CDR3 coding DNA: TGTGCCAGCACCCGGGGGGGGGCGATTAGCAATCAGCCCCAGCATTTT. The gene calls are TRBV28 and TRBJ1-5; maybe TRBD1 (6 bases). Trimming pared 7 bases from V and 0 bases from J, leaving 16 bases between. The CDR3 has 16 residues. Germline values: CDR1 MDHEN, CDR2 SYDVKM.

The chain recombines TRBV6-5 with TRBJ1-1; no firm D call. Trimming took 2 bases from V and 1 from J, leaving 8 bases between them. Germline V gene sequence: CDR1 MNHEY, CDR2 SVGAGI. The CDR3 covers 14 residues. The CDR3 bases are TGTGCCAGCAGTTACCATCCCCCGAACACTGAAGCTTTCTTT. It is translated as CASSYHPPNTEAFF.

V gene TRBV3-1 (or the pseudogene TRBV3-2) combines with J gene TRBJ2-2; perhaps TRBD1 as D (5 bases). Germline CDR1 is LGHDT and CDR2 is YNNKEL (reference sequence). The CDR3 runs 15 residues. Here the CDR3 DNA reads TGTGCTCCCGTAAGGCCAGGGTTAAACACCGGGGAGCTGTTTTTT. The encoded protein is CAPVRPGLNTGELFF.

The V call is TRBV5-8, the J call TRBJ2-6; D is ambiguous. The ends were cut back, 4 bases at V and 4 bases at J, with 12 bases in the middle. This CDR3 comprises 15 residues. Germline CDR1 SGHTS, CDR2 YDEGEE. The CDR3 nucleotides are TGTGCCAGCAGCCGATTCCCTAGAGGGGCCAACGTCCTGACTTTC. It encodes CASSRFPRGANVLTF.

The rearrangement joins TRBV6-5 to TRBJ1-3; D may be TRBD1 (5 bases). The germline V and J ends were trimmed by 8 bases and 5 bases, with 13 bases remaining between them. The CDR3 length is 13 residues. Germline values: CDR1 MNHEY, CDR2 SVGAGI. CDR3 DNA sequence: TGTGCCAGCGCCTCTGACAGACGAAACACCATATATTTT. It encodes CASASDRRNTIYF.

The rearrangement joins TRBV28 to TRBJ2-1, with TRBD2 matching 7 bases. J was trimmed by 9 bases and V by 6 bases; bases with no gene match: 8. Germline loops: CDR1 MDHEN, CDR2 SYDVKM. The CDR3 runs to 13 residues. CDR3 sequence (DNA): TGTGCCAGCAGCCCGGCGGGGGTAGGTGAGCAGTTCTTC. Its protein product is CASSPAGVGEQFF.

The rearrangement links TRBV4-1 to TRBJ2-1; 14 bases fit TRBD2. The germline V gene has CDR1 MGHRA and CDR2 YSYEKL. Germline trimming cut 0 bases from V and 8 bases from J; bases unmatched to any gene: 6. This CDR3 is 17 amino acids long. The chain's CDR3 is CASSQDPTSGGADEQFF. DNA for the CDR3: TGCGCCAGCAGCCAAGATCCGACTAGCGGGGGGGCCGATGAGCAGTTCTTC.

The rearrangement joins TRBV7-8 to TRBJ1-6, with no clear D. The CDR3 is 14 residues long. Germline CDR1 SGHVS, CDR2 FQNEAQ. Trimming pared 1 base from V and 7 bases from J, leaving 8 bases between. CDR3 sequence (DNA): TGTGCCAGCAGCTTAGTTGGGGAGAATTCACCCCTCCACTTT. The encoded protein is CASSLVGENSPLHF.

The V gene is TRBV5-1, the J gene TRBJ1-3, with D maybe TRBD1 (5 bases). Trimming left V 7 bases short and J 4 bases short, with 9 bases between. In germline, CDR1 is SGHRS, CDR2 YFSETQ. The CDR3 extends over 12 amino acids. The CDR3 DNA follows: TGCGCCAGCTGGGGGGACGGAAACACCATATATTTT. Encoded protein: CASWGDGNTIYF.

The chain couples TRBV5-5 to TRBJ1-1; D ambiguous. Deletions cut 0 bases from V and 5 bases from J, with 14 bases between. The CDR3 sequence is 15 residues long. Germline V lookup: CDR1 SGHKS, CDR2 YYEKEE (reference sequence). The CDR3 DNA follows: TGTGCCAGCAGCTTGGTGGAGGGTGTCCAGACTGAAGCTTTCTTT. Amino acids: CASSLVEGVQTEAFF.

CDR3 DNA: TGTGCCAGCAGCTCGGGACTAGTCTCCTACAATGAGCAGTTCTTC. It translates to CASSSGLVSYNEQFF. The chain joins TRBV5-4 to TRBJ2-1; 8 bases line up with TRBD2. Germline V gene lookup returns CDR1 SGHNT and CDR2 YYREEE (reference sequence). V gave up 3 bases and J gave up 0 bases; unmatched junction bases: 2. The CDR3 loop spans 15 amino acids.

The V gene is TRBV7-3, the J gene TRBJ2-5, with TRBD1 identical over 10 bases. V dropped 5 bases and J dropped 2; count of bases not matched to a gene: 8. CDR3 length: 16 residues. The germline CDR1 and CDR2 sequences are SGHTA and FQGTGA. Here the CDR3 DNA reads TGTGCCAGCAGCCGAGGGGACAGGGGTAGTCAAGAGACCCAGTACTTC. Residues: CASSRGDRGSQETQYF.

This chain uses TRBV28 with TRBJ1-4; 9 bases are shared with TRBD1. Looked up from germline, CDR1 is MDHEN and CDR2 is SYDVKM. The CDR3 covers 15 residues. The V segment lost 4 bases and the J segment 4 bases; nucleotides outside the gene matches: 4. This CDR3 is CASSSQGAGNEKLFF. Written as DNA, the CDR3 is TGTGCCAGCAGTTCACAGGGGGCGGGTAATGAAAAACTGTTTTTT. The complete variable domain, with remaining parts taken from reference TRBV28 and TRBJ1-4, reads DVKVTQSSRYLVKRTGEKVFLECVQDMDHENMFWYRQDPGLGLRLIYFSYDVKMKEKGDIPEGYSVSREKKERFSLILESASTNQTSMYLCASSSQGAGNEKLFFGSGTQLSVL.

The J gene is TRBJ2-3, the V gene TRBV7-9, with 8 bases fitting TRBD2. The CDR3 contains 17 residues. Germline CDR1 SEHNR, CDR2 FQNEAQ (reference sequence). Unmatched junction bases numbered 11, after V lost 5 bases and J lost 1 base. CDR3 protein: CASSPHPRGGGTDTQYF. For the CDR3, the DNA is TGTGCCAGCAGCCCCCACCCCCGGGGGGGCGGCACAGATACGCAGTATTTT.

CDR3 in amino acids: CASSVAQGAYTEAFF. The DNA of the CDR3 is TGTGCCAGCAGCGTAGCTCAGGGGGCGTACACTGAAGCTTTCTTT. The rearrangement uses TRBV9 and TRBJ1-1, with 8 bases lining up with TRBD1. CDR1 is SGDLS, CDR2 YYNGEE, per germline. This CDR3 comprises 15 residues. With 0 bases clipped from V and 3 bases from J, the junction kept 4 bases outside the gene matches.

The chain couples TRBV4-3 to TRBJ1-4, with TRBD1 matching 8 bases. Per the germline V gene, CDR1 is LGHNA and CDR2 is YSLEER. The CDR3 loop spans 16 amino acids. V was pared by 1 base and J by 4 bases, with 5 bases of the junction left unmatched. CDR3 residues: CASSQGRGRDNEKLFF. CDR3 DNA sequence: TGCGCCAGCAGCCAAGGCAGGGGGCGGGATAATGAAAAACTGTTTTTT.

CDR3 DNA sequence: TGTGCCAGCAGCAAGCCCGACAGGAAAAGCACAGATACGCAGTATTTT. Amino acids: CASSKPDRKSTDTQYF. The chain couples TRBV21-1 to TRBJ2-3; the table's D call, TRBD1, has no DNA check behind it. TRBV21-1 is annotated as a pseudogene. The CDR3 sequence is 16 residues long.

The rearrangement uses TRBV7-6 and TRBJ2-7; 8 positions agree with TRBD2. The trim removed 1 base at V and 0 bases at J, leaving 8 bases unmatched. Germline values: CDR1 SGHVS, CDR2 FNYEAQ. The CDR3 is 17 residues long. The CDR3 DNA is TGTGCCAGCAGCTTAGTGGGAGCGGGGGAGAGCTCCTACGAGCAGTACTTC. It specifies CASSLVGAGESSYEQYF.